These 15 T cell receptor beta chains were sequenced from one sample in a study of neoadjuvant anti-PD-1 for oral cavity cancer. As to time point: after neoadjuvant nivolumab, at surgical resection. Profiling relied on immunoSEQ multiplex PCR, and the TCRdb table lists in-frame clones only, not all of them. The sample consists of roughly 46,000 clones, 60% to 80% of them appearing once. The sequencing here drew on PBMCs, taken after nivolumab (anti-PD-1) treatment. These receptors were collected from a person aged 40 to 85 with oral cavity squamous cell carcinoma.

The J gene is TRBJ2-2, the V gene TRBV5-1, with 11 bases fitting TRBD2. Germline CDR1 SGHRS, CDR2 YFSETQ. J was trimmed by 6 bases and V by 6 bases; bases with no gene match: 7. This CDR3 comprises 15 residues. The CDR3 is CASKGTSGGPGELFF. The CDR3 DNA reads TGCGCCAGCAAAGGAACTAGCGGGGGACCCGGGGAGCTGTTTTTT.

This chain uses TRBV28 with TRBJ2-2, with 10 bases matching TRBD2. This CDR3 is 17 amino acids long. V shed 6 bases, J shed 2 bases, and the junction held 9 bases outside the gene matches. Germline assignment: CDR1 MDHEN and CDR2 SYDVKM. The CDR3: CASSPISGRPNTGELFF. CDR3 bases: TGTGCCAGCAGCCCCATTAGCGGGAGGCCTAACACCGGGGAGCTGTTTTTT.

The genes are TRBV11-2 and TRBJ1-2, with unresolved D. This CDR3 spans 14 amino acids. Trimming cost V 2 bases and J 7 bases, with 14 bases left between them. The germline V gene has CDR1 SGHAT and CDR2 FQNNGV. In DNA, the CDR3 is TGTGCCAGCAGCTTAAATTACGAATCGACTGGCTACACCTTC. Its protein product is CASSLNYESTGYTF.

The chain employs TRBV27 and TRBJ2-1, with D unresolved. V gave up 2 bases and J gave up 0 bases, with 8 bases separating them. Germline CDR1 and CDR2: MNHEY and SMNVEV (reference sequence). CDR3 length: 15 amino acids. The CDR3 protein is CASSLDLSSYNEQFF. The CDR3 coding sequence is TGTGCCAGCAGTTTAGATCTTAGCTCCTACAATGAGCAGTTCTTC.

The chain is built from TRBV19 and TRBJ2-1; D gene unclear. V was clipped by 5 bases and J by 1 base, with 3 bases between them. CDR3 size: 12 residues. Germline values: CDR1 LNHDA, CDR2 SQIVND (reference sequence). CDR3 DNA: TGTGCCAGTAGTCCTTCCTACAATGAGCAGTTCTTC. Protein sequence: CASSPSYNEQFF.

The chain combines TRBV14 with TRBJ2-2, with TRBD1 as a possible D gene (6 bases). Trimming cost V 6 bases and J 0 bases, with 8 bases left between them. Germline assignment: CDR1 SGHDN and CDR2 FVKESK. The CDR3 is 14 residues long. Written as DNA, the CDR3 is TGTGCCAGCAGGGACAGAGCGAACACCGGGGAGCTGTTTTTT. Its translation: CASRDRANTGELFF. Looking up the rest from reference TRBV14 and TRBJ2-2 gives the full variable domain: EAGVTQFPSHSVIEKGQTVTLRCDPISGHDNLYWYRRVMGKEIKFLLHFVKESKQDESGMPNNRFLAERTGGTYSTLKVQPAELEDSGVYFCASRDRANTGELFFGEGSRLTVL.

Details on this clone: The junction departs from the called germline gene at one end, perhaps through a read error. The genes are TRBV7-7 and TRBJ2-3; D might be TRBD2 (5 bases). Germline CDR1 reads SSHAT; CDR2 reads FNYEAQ (reference sequence). This CDR3 comprises 13 residues. The CDR3 is CASSLALKDTQYF. The CDR3 DNA is TGTGCTAGCAGCTTAGCGCTAAAAGATACGCAGTATTTT.

The V gene is TRBV5-1, the J gene TRBJ1-2; perhaps TRBD1 as D (5 bases). V was pared by 2 bases and J by 2 bases, with 10 bases between. CDR3 length: 14 amino acids. Germline loops: CDR1 SGHRS, CDR2 YFSETQ. The CDR3 sequence: CASSLQVSNYGYTF. The CDR3 DNA reads as TGCGCCAGCAGCTTACAGGTCTCCAACTATGGCTACACCTTC.

In this sample, this clone turned up a few times. The gene calls are TRBV7-9 and TRBJ1-1; D unclear. The germline V and J ends were trimmed by 4 bases and 1 base, with 13 bases remaining between them. The CDR3 totals 15 residues. Germline assignment: CDR1 SEHNR and CDR2 FQNEAQ (reference sequence). In DNA form, the CDR3 reads TGTGCCAGCAGCTCTATTCTAGCAGGGAACACTGAAGCTTTCTTT. It yields the protein CASSSILAGNTEAFF.

This CDR3 reads CASSPGGVSNYEQYF. CDR3 bases: TGTGCCAGCAGCCCCGGTGGTGTTTCGAACTACGAGCAGTACTTC. The rearrangement joins TRBV6-5 to TRBJ2-7; D unclear. This CDR3 contains 15 residues. The V gene's germline CDR1 is MNHEY and CDR2 SVGAGI. V shed 6 bases and J shed 3 bases, with 18 bases lying between them.

This clone appeared a few times. The chain combines TRBV4-2 with TRBJ2-5; 7 positions agree with TRBD2. This CDR3 spans 16 amino acids. V lost 4 bases, J lost 4 bases, and 12 bases stayed unmatched. Germline V gene lookup returns CDR1 LGHNA and CDR2 YNFKEQ. The CDR3 reads CASSPGLGLAGETQYF. CDR3 sequence (DNA): TGTGCCAGCAGCCCCGGACTAGGGCTAGCAGGAGAGACCCAGTACTTC.

The CDR3 sequence is CASSLEGAARYGYTF. The CDR3 DNA is TGTGCCAGCAGCTTAGAAGGGGCAGCTAGATATGGCTACACCTTC. The chain recombines TRBV7-9 with TRBJ1-2, with D possibly being TRBD1 (5 bases). Trimming took 1 base from V and 5 from J, leaving 14 bases between them. Per the germline V gene, CDR1 is SEHNR and CDR2 is FQNEAQ (reference sequence). The CDR3 is 15 residues long.

The V gene is TRBV7-9, the J gene TRBJ2-2, with D hard to call. Germline V lookup: CDR1 SEHNR, CDR2 FQNEAQ (reference sequence). Trimming pared 1 base from V and 10 bases from J, leaving 7 bases between. CDR3 length equals 12 residues. The CDR3 protein is CASSLGPPELFF. CDR3 coding DNA: TGTGCCAGCAGCTTAGGGCCTCCGGAGCTGTTTTTT.

V is TRBV2 and J is TRBJ2-7; tentatively, D is TRBD2 (6 bases). The CDR3 totals 16 residues. Germline CDR1 reads SNHLY; CDR2 reads FYNNEI. V gave up 7 bases and J gave up 1 base, with 20 bases separating them. CDR3 DNA sequence: TGTGCCAGCACCTTCCTACTAGTGGGGGGTTCCTACGAGCAGTACTTC. This gives the protein CASTFLLVGGSYEQYF.

The genes are TRBV5-4 and TRBJ1-5; TRBD1 matches at 7 bases. This CDR3 is 14 amino acids long. V shed 4 bases and J 6 bases; nucleotides not matched to a gene: 7. Germline V lookup: CDR1 SGHNT, CDR2 YYREEE (reference sequence). The CDR3 protein is CASSEDRVTQPQHF. CDR3 bases: TGTGCCAGCAGCGAAGACAGGGTAACTCAGCCCCAGCATTTT.